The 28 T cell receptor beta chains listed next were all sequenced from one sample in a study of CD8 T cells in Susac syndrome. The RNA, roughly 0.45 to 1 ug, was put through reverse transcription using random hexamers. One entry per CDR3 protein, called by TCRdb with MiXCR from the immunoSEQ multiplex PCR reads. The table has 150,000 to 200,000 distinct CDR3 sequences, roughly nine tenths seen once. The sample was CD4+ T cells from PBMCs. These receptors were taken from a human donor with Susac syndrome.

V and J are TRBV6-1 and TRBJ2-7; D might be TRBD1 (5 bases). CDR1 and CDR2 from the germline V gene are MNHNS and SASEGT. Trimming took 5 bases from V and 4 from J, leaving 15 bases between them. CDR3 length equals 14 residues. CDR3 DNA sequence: TGTGCCAGCAGTTCGCCAAAGGGGCGATACGAGCAGTACTTC. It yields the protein CASSSPKGRYEQYF.

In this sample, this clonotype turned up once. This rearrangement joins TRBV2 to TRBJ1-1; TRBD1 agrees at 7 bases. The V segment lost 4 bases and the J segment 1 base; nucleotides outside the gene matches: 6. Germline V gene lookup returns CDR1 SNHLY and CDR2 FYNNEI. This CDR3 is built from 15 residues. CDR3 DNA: TGTGCCAGCAGTGTCGGGCAGGGGGAGAACACTGAAGCTTTCTTT. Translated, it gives CASSVGQGENTEAFF. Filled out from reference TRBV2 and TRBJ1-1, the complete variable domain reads EPEVTQTPSHQVTQMGQEVILRCVPISNHLYFYWYRQILGQKVEFLVSFYNNEISEKSEIFDDQFSVERPDGSNFTLKIRSTKLEDSAMYFCASSVGQGENTEAFFGQGTRLTVV.

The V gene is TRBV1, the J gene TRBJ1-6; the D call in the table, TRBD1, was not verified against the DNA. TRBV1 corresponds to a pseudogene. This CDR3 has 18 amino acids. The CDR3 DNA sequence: TGCACCAGCAGCCAAAAGGGACAGGGTGCGGCTCAAAATTCACCCCTCCACTTT. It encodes CTSSQKGQGAAQNSPLHF.

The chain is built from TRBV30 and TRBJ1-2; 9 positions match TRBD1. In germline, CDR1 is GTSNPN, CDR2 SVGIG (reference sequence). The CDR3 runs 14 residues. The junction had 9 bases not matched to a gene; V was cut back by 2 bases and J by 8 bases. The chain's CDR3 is CAWSPGTGRWGYTF. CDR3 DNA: TGTGCCTGGAGTCCCGGGACAGGGCGTTGGGGCTACACCTTC.

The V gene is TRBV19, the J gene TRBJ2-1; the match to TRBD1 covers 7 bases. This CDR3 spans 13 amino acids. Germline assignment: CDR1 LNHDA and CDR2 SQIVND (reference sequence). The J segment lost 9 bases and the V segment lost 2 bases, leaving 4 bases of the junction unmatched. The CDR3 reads CASSIRQGTEQFF. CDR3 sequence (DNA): TGTGCCAGTAGTATAAGACAGGGTACTGAGCAGTTCTTC. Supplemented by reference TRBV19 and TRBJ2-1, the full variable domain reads DGGITQSPKYLFRKEGQNVTLSCEQNLNHDAMYWYRQDPGQGLRLIYYSQIVNDFQKGDIAEGYSVSREKKESFPLTVTSAQKNPTAFYLCASSIRQGTEQFFGPGTRLTVL.

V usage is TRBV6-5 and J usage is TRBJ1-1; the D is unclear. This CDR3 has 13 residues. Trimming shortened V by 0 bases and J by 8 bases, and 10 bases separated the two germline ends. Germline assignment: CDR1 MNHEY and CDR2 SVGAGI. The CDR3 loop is CASSYSAQKEAFF. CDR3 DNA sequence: TGTGCCAGCAGTTACTCGGCTCAGAAAGAAGCTTTCTTT.

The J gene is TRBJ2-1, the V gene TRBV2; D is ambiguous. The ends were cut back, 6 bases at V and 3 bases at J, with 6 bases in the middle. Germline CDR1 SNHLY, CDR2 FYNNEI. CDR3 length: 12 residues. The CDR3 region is CASRSSYNEQFF. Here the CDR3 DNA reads TGTGCCAGCAGGTCAAGCTACAATGAGCAGTTCTTC.

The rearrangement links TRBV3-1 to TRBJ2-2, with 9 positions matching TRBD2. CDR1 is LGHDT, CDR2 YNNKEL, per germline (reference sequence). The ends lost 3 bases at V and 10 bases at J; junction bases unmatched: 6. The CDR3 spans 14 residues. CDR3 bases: TGTGCCAGCAGCCAGGCCGGGACTAGCTTGGAGCTGTTTTTT. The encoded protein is CASSQAGTSLELFF.

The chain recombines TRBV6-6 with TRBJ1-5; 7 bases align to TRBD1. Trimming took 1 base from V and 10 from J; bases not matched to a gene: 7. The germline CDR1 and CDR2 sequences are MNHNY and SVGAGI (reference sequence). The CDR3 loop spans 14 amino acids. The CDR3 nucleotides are TGTGCCAGCAGTTACTTGACAGGGCAATTCCCCCAGCATTTT. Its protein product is CASSYLTGQFPQHF.

In nucleotides, the CDR3 is TGTGCCAGCAGTGTCCGACAGGCGGGCTCCTACAATGAGCAGTTCTTC. Amino acids: CASSVRQAGSYNEQFF. The chain recombines TRBV25-1 with TRBJ2-1, with D tentatively TRBD1 (6 bases). Deletions cut 4 bases from V and 0 bases from J, with 13 bases between. The CDR3 has 16 amino acids. The germline V gene encodes CDR1 MGHDK and CDR2 SYGVNS.

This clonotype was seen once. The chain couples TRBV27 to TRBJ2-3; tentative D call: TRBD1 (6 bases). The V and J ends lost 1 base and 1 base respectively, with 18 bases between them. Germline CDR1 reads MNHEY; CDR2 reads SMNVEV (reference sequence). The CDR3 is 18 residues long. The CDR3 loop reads CASSLYHRGGGGTDTQYF. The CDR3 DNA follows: TGTGCCAGCAGTTTATACCACCGAGGTGGGGGCGGCACAGATACGCAGTATTTT.

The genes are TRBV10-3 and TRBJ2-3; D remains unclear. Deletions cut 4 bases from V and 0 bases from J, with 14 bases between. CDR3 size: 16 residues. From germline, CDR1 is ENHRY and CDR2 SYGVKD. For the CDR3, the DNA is TGTGCCATCAGTGTTCGCTCCGCAGGAAGCACAGATACGCAGTATTTT. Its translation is CAISVRSAGSTDTQYF.

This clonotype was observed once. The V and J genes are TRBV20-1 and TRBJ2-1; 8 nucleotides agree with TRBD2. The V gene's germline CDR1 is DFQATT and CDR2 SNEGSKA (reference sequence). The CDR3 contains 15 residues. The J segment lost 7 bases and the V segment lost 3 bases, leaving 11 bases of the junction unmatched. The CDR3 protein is CSASVSSGGINEQFF. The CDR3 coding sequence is TGCAGTGCTAGTGTGTCGAGCGGGGGAATAAATGAGCAGTTCTTC.

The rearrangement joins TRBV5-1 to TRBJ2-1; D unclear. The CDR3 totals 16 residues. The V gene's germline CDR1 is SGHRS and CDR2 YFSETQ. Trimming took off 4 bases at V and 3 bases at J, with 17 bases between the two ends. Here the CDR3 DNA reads TGCGCCAGCAGCCCACGCCCGTCGGGCATCTACAATGAGCAGTTCTTC. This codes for CASSPRPSGIYNEQFF.

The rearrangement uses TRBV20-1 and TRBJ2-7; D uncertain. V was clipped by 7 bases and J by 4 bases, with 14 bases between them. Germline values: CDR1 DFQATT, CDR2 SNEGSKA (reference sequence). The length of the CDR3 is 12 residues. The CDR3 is CSVGKELYEQYF. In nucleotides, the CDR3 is TGCAGTGTAGGGAAGGAACTATACGAGCAGTACTTC.

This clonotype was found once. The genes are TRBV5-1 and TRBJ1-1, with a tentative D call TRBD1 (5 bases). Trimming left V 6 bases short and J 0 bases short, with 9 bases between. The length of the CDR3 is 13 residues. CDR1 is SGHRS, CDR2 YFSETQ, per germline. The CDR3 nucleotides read TGCGCCAGCACTAAGGGGATGAACACTGAAGCTTTCTTT. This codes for CASTKGMNTEAFF. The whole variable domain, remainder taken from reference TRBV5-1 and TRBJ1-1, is KAGVTQTPRYLIKTRGQQVTLSCSPISGHRSVSWYQQTPGQGLQFLFEYFSETQRNKGNFPGRFSGRQFSNSRSEMNVSTLELGDSALYLCASTKGMNTEAFFGQGTRLTVV.

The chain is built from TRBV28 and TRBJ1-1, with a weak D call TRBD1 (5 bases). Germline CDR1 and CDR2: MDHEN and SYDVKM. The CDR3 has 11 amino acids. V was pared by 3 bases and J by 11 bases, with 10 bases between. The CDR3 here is CASSLEHRAFF. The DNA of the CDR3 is TGTGCCAGCAGTTTGGAACACAGGGCTTTCTTT.

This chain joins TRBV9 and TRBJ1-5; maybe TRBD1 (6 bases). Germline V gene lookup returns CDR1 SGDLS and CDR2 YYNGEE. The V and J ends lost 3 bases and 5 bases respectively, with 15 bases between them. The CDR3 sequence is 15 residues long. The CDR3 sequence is CASSARGGFDQPQHF. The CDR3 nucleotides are TGTGCCAGCAGCGCGAGGGGGGGTTTCGATCAGCCCCAGCATTTT.

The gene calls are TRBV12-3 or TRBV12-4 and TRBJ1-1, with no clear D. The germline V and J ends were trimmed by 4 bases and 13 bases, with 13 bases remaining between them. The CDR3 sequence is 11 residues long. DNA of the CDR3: TGTGCCAGCAGTTCTGGGGAAACGGATTTCTTT. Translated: CASSSGETDFF.

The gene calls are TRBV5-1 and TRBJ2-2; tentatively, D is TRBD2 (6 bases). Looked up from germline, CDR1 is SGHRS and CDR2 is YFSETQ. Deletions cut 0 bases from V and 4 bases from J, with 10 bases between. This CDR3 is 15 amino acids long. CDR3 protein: CASSLELALTGELFF. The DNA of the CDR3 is TGCGCCAGCAGCTTGGAACTAGCCCTCACCGGGGAGCTGTTTTTT.

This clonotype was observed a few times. In DNA form, the CDR3 reads TGTGCCATTGAGGGGACGGCTAACTATGGCTACACCTTC. This translates into CAIEGTANYGYTF. The chain joins TRBV6-6 to TRBJ1-2; tentatively, D is TRBD1 (5 bases). Germline V gene data show CDR1 as MNHNY and CDR2 as SVGAGI (reference sequence). This CDR3 region has 13 residues. Deletions cut 10 bases from V and 0 bases from J, with 12 bases between.

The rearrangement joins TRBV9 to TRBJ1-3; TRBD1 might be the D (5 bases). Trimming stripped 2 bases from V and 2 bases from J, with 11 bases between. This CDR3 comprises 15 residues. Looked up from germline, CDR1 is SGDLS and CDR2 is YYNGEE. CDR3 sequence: CASSVDQGTGNTIYF. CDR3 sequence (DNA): TGTGCCAGCAGCGTCGACCAGGGAACTGGAAACACCATATATTTT.

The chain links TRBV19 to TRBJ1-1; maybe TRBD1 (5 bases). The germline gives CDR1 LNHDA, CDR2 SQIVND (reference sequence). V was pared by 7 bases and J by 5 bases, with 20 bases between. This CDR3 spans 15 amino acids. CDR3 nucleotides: TGTGCCAGTACCCCGTCAGGTCAGGGACGGACTGAAGCTTTCTTT. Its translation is CASTPSGQGRTEAFF.

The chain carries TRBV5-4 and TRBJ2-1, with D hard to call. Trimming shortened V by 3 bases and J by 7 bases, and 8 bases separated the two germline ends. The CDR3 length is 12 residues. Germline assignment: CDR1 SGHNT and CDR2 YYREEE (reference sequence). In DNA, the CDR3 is TGTGCCAGCAGCTATAATGCGAATGAGCAGTTCTTC. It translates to CASSYNANEQFF. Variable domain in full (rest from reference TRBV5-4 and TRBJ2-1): ETGVTQSPTHLIKTRGQQVTLRCSSQSGHNTVSWYQQALGQGPQFIFQYYREEENGRGNFPPRFSGLQFPNYSSELNVNALELDDSALYLCASSYNANEQFFGPGTRLTVL.

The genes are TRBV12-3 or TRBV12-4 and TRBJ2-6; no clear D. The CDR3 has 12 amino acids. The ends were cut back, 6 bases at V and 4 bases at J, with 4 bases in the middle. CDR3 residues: CASRLGANVLTF. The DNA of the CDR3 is TGTGCCAGCAGGCTGGGGGCCAACGTCCTGACTTTC.

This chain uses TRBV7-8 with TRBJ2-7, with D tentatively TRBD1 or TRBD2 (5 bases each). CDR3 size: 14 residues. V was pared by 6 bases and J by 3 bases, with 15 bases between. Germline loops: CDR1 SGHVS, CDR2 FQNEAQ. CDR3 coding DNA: TGTGCCAGCAGGGCCCGGGGCGGAGACTACGAGCAGTACTTC. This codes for CASRARGGDYEQYF.

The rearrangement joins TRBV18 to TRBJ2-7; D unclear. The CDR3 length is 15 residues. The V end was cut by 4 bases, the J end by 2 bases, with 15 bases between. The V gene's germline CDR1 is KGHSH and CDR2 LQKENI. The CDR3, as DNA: TGTGCCAGCTCACTAAGAACATTCCGGCCCTACGAGCAGTACTTC. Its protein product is CASSLRTFRPYEQYF.

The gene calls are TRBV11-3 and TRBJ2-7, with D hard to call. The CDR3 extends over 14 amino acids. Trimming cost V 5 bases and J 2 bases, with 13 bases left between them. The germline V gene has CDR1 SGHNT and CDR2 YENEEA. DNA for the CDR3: TGTGCCAGCAGCCCGGTGTTCACTCCCTACGAGCAGTACTTC. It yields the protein CASSPVFTPYEQYF.